This T cell receptor (beta chain) was sequenced in a study of OX40 agonist ivuxolimab in advanced cancers. Study-level background: Those enrolled were 82.7% male, with a mean age of around 55 years and ages from 23 to 79. Enrollees could have had prior anti-PD-1, anti-PD-L1 or anti-CTLA-4 therapy, which 40% had received.

This clone appeared a few times. Trimming left V 0 bases short and J 2 bases short, with 8 bases between. CDR3 length: 14 residues. Germline V gives CDR1 SGDLS, CDR2 YYNGEE. Produced via immunoSEQ multiplex PCR; TCRdb's table is partial and in-frame only. In the table there are 59,000 or so clones, 82% of which are singletons. The cohort excluded patients with autoimmune disease history or systemic immunosuppression. The specimen was CD4+ or CD8+ T cells sorted from blood, collected in a trial of the OX40 agonist ivuxolimab. This chain links TRBV9 with TRBJ1-1; the D gene is possibly TRBD1 (5 bases). This TCR was sampled from an adult with an advanced solid tumor such as melanoma, head and neck, liver or kidney cancer. In DNA form, the CDR3 reads TGTGCCAGCAGCGTAGGCAGGGTTAACACTGAAGCTTTCTTT. Translation: CASSVGRVNTEAFF. The variable domain in full, completed from reference TRBV9 and TRBJ1-1, reads DSGVTQTPKHLITATGQRVTLRCSPRSGDLSVYWYQQSLDQGLQFLIQYYNGEERAKGNILERFSAQQFPDLHSELNLSSLELGDSALYFCASSVGRVNTEAFFGQGTRLTVV.